The 28 T cell receptor beta chains below all came from one sample that was sequenced in a study of cytomegalovirus exposure and HLA in healthy donors. The primer mix had 60 Vbeta and 13 Jbeta primers. Repertoires were generated with immunoSEQ multiplex PCR, while TCRdb's copy carries only in-frame clones and drops some. The sample includes roughly 180,000 clones, 82% of them seen just once. Sequencing was performed on PBMCs. These receptors all stem from a man between 35 and 55 years old in good health and CMV-seronegative.

The chain combines TRBV5-6 with TRBJ2-7; 8 nucleotides match TRBD1. Trimming cost V 0 bases and J 6 bases; bases outside gene matches: 8. CDR3 length equals 15 residues. The germline gives CDR1 SGHDT, CDR2 YYEEEE. The CDR3 nucleotides read TGTGCCAGCAGCTTGGAGGACAGGGTGCAGGGCGAGCAGTACTTC. Translation: CASSLEDRVQGEQYF.

The chain couples TRBV4-3 to TRBJ2-6, with 7 bases aligning to TRBD1. The germline gives CDR1 LGHNA, CDR2 YSLEER. V shed 2 bases, J shed 1 base, and the junction held 5 bases outside the gene matches. This CDR3 comprises 17 residues. CDR3 sequence: CASSQLPGQSGANVLTF. For the CDR3, the DNA is TGCGCCAGCAGCCAACTACCGGGACAGTCTGGGGCCAACGTCCTGACTTTC.

This chain links TRBV19 with TRBJ1-5; D remains unclear. Germline CDR1 is LNHDA and CDR2 is SQIVND (reference sequence). Trimming shortened V by 2 bases and J by 4 bases, and 3 bases separated the two germline ends. The CDR3 is made up of 12 amino acids. The CDR3 sequence is CASSITNQPQHF. In DNA, the CDR3 is TGTGCCAGTAGTATAACAAATCAGCCCCAGCATTTT.

The V and J genes are TRBV7-9 and TRBJ1-4, with a tentative D call TRBD1 (6 bases). V lost 0 bases to trimming and J lost 2 bases, with 19 bases between them. The CDR3 consists of 19 residues. Germline V gene lookup returns CDR1 SEHNR and CDR2 FQNEAQ (reference sequence). The DNA for the CDR3 is TGTGCCAGCAGCTTAGCGGCGGCAGGGGCCCTGCGGACTAATGAAAAACTGTTTTTT. It yields the protein CASSLAAAGALRTNEKLFF.

The chain carries TRBV7-8 and TRBJ2-5; D possibly corresponds to TRBD2 (6 bases). V was clipped by 2 bases and J by 3 bases, with 13 bases between them. Germline CDR1 and CDR2: SGHVS and FQNEAQ. This CDR3 spans 15 amino acids. DNA of the CDR3: TGTGCCAGCAGCTTAAGGCGGGCGGGGAAAGAGACCCAGTACTTC. This sequence encodes CASSLRRAGKETQYF.

V gene TRBV7-8 combines with J gene TRBJ2-5; 10 nucleotides match TRBD2. CDR1 and CDR2 (germline): SGHVS, FQNEAQ. Trimming cost V 2 bases and J 7 bases; bases outside gene matches: 13. The CDR3 contains 17 residues. CDR3 DNA sequence: TGTGCCAGCAGCTTATCATTTTGGACTAGCGGACCGGGGACCCAGTACTTC. Protein product: CASSLSFWTSGPGTQYF.

V gene TRBV7-2 combines with J gene TRBJ2-7; 7 bases agree with TRBD1. Trimming cost V 2 bases and J 2 bases; bases outside gene matches: 6. Germline values: CDR1 SGHTA, CDR2 FQGNSA. This CDR3 has 15 amino acids. CDR3 loop: CASSLRAGGPYEQYF. In DNA form, the CDR3 reads TGTGCCAGCAGCTTACGGGCAGGGGGTCCCTACGAGCAGTACTTC.

The chain recombines TRBV4-3 with TRBJ2-7; 12 nucleotides line up with TRBD2. The germline CDR1 and CDR2 sequences are LGHNA and YSLEER. V was clipped by 4 bases and J by 4 bases; unmatched bases: 5. The CDR3 runs 15 residues. CDR3 in amino acids: CASSRGTSGQYEQYF. The CDR3 DNA sequence: TGCGCCAGCAGCCGCGGGACTAGCGGGCAATACGAGCAGTACTTC.

The CDR3 DNA reads TGTGCCAGCAGCTTTTTGGGGGCGATGAGCTACGAGCAGTACTTC. It codes for CASSFLGAMSYEQYF. V is TRBV7-2 and J is TRBJ2-7; TRBD1 might be the D (6 bases). The CDR3 extends over 15 amino acids. Germline V lookup: CDR1 SGHTA, CDR2 FQGNSA. V gave up 3 bases and J gave up 3 bases, with 15 bases separating them.

The J gene is TRBJ1-2, the V gene TRBV29-1, with 10 bases aligning to TRBD1. From germline, CDR1 is SQVTM and CDR2 ANQGSEA. Trimming removed 7 bases from V and 2 bases from J; junction bases left unmatched: 7. The CDR3 is 14 amino acids. For the CDR3, the DNA is TGCAGCGGGGGGACAGGGGAGGCAAACTATGGCTACACCTTC. Its translation is CSGGTGEANYGYTF. Using reference TRBV29-1 and TRBJ1-2 for the parts outside the CDR3, the full variable domain is SAVISQKPSRDICQRGTSLTIQCQVDSQVTMMFWYRQQPGQSLTLIATANQGSEATYESGFVIDKFPISRPNLTFSTLTVSNMSPEDSSIYLCSGGTGEANYGYTFGSGTRLTVV.

The chain carries TRBV28 and TRBJ1-2; unclear D gene. Trimming took 10 bases from V and 8 from J, leaving 17 bases between them. This CDR3 is 12 amino acids long. Germline CDR1 reads MDHEN; CDR2 reads SYDVKM. The CDR3 DNA is TGTGCCATTAGGACGGGAATGCGCGGCTACACCTTC. It specifies CAIRTGMRGYTF.

This clone was recorded a few times. This chain joins TRBV11-3 and TRBJ2-7; no reliable D call. The V and J ends lost 0 bases and 7 bases respectively, with 7 bases between them. The CDR3 contains 12 residues. Germline V gene sequence: CDR1 SGHNT, CDR2 YENEEA. CDR3 DNA: TGTGCCAGCAGCTTAGATGGCACGGAGCAGTACTTC. Translating it yields CASSLDGTEQYF.

The chain is built from TRBV19 and TRBJ1-6; D perhaps matches TRBD1 (5 bases). Germline V lookup: CDR1 LNHDA, CDR2 SQIVND (reference sequence). The CDR3 sequence is 14 residues long. The V and J ends lost 5 bases and 4 bases respectively, with 9 bases between them. The DNA for the CDR3 is TGTGCCAGTAGTGGAGGGGCTTATAATTCACCCCTCCACTTT. Protein sequence: CASSGGAYNSPLHF.

This chain uses TRBV18 with TRBJ2-5; D possibly corresponds to TRBD1 (5 bases). The CDR3 is 14 amino acids. The germline V gene has CDR1 KGHSH and CDR2 LQKENI. V was cut by 5 bases and J by 4 bases, with 14 bases left in between. The CDR3 sequence is CASSAQGLGETQYF. CDR3 sequence (DNA): TGTGCCAGCTCAGCGCAGGGTCTGGGAGAGACCCAGTACTTC.

This clone turned up a few times. The V call is TRBV5-1, the J call TRBJ2-7, with D perhaps matching TRBD2 (5 bases). This CDR3 contains 14 residues. Germline V gene sequence: CDR1 SGHRS, CDR2 YFSETQ. The V end was cut by 0 bases, the J end by 6 bases, with 13 bases between. The CDR3 is CASSLDLAQREQYF. The CDR3 coding sequence is TGCGCCAGCAGCTTGGACCTAGCCCAGCGCGAGCAGTACTTC.

V is TRBV19 and J is TRBJ1-2, with D possibly being TRBD1 (6 bases). V was trimmed by 6 bases and J by 2 bases, leaving 10 bases between them. This CDR3 region has 13 residues. CDR1 and CDR2 (germline): LNHDA, SQIVND (reference sequence). The CDR3 nucleotides are TGTGCCAGTAGACCTACAGGGAACTATGGCTACACCTTC. Its translation is CASRPTGNYGYTF.

The rearrangement joins TRBV5-1 to TRBJ2-5, with a tentative D call TRBD1 (6 bases). The CDR3 is 13 residues long. Germline V lookup: CDR1 SGHRS, CDR2 YFSETQ. The V and J ends lost 6 bases and 1 base respectively, with 10 bases between them. CDR3 sequence (DNA): TGCGCCAGCACCCAGGGGACCCAAGAGACCCAGTACTTC. Protein sequence: CASTQGTQETQYF.

V and J are TRBV6-5 and TRBJ2-3; D not certain. Between the trimmed V and J ends, which lost 8 bases and 6 bases, there was a span of 9 bases. The CDR3 is 11 residues long. Germline V gene sequence: CDR1 MNHEY, CDR2 SVGAGI. The CDR3 reads CASRSIDTQYF. CDR3 nucleotide sequence: TGTGCCAGCCGGTCGATCGATACGCAGTATTTT.

The chain uses TRBV4-2 and TRBJ2-2; 8 bases are a match to TRBD1. V lost 2 bases and J lost 0; bases outside the gene matches: 5. The CDR3 runs to 17 residues. CDR1 LGHNA and CDR2 YNFKEQ come from the germline V gene. The CDR3 spells CASSQFDRGTNTGELFF. DNA of the CDR3: TGTGCCAGCAGCCAATTTGACAGGGGAACGAACACCGGGGAGCTGTTTTTT.

The chain joins TRBV5-4 to TRBJ2-4, with D hard to call. Trimming removed 2 bases at V and 0 bases at J, with 6 bases between. Germline-derived CDR1 and CDR2 are SGHNT and YYREEE (reference sequence). There are 14 residues in the CDR3. In DNA form, the CDR3 reads TGTGCCAGCAGCTTTGCGTTAGCCAAAAACATTCAGTACTTC. Its protein is CASSFALAKNIQYF.

V and J are TRBV7-3 and TRBJ1-5, with 9 bases aligning to TRBD1. After removal of 9 bases from V and 0 bases from J, the junction contained 9 bases not matched to a gene. Germline CDR1 reads SGHTA; CDR2 reads FQGTGA. The CDR3 runs to 16 residues. The CDR3 DNA is TGTGCCAGGGGACAGGGAGACTCCCATAGCAATCAGCCCCAGCATTTT. This translates into CARGQGDSHSNQPQHF.

The chain recombines TRBV6-1 with TRBJ1-1; D call uncertain. Trimming stripped 8 bases from V and 0 bases from J, with 16 bases between. Per the germline V gene, CDR1 is MNHNS and CDR2 is SASEGT. The CDR3 sequence is 15 residues long. The DNA for the CDR3 is TGTGCCAGCTCTGGGCAGATTATTATGAACACTGAAGCTTTCTTT. It encodes CASSGQIIMNTEAFF.

The chain carries TRBV28 and TRBJ1-4; 7 bases fit TRBD1. The CDR3 consists of 15 residues. V shed 2 bases and J 0 bases; nucleotides not matched to a gene: 0. Germline lookup yields CDR1 MDHEN and CDR2 SYDVKM. CDR3 bases: TGTGCCAGCAGTTTACAGGGGGCAACTAATGAAAAACTGTTTTTT. Amino acids: CASSLQGATNEKLFF.

The chain combines TRBV5-1 with TRBJ2-5; D might be TRBD2 (5 bases). Germline values: CDR1 SGHRS, CDR2 YFSETQ. CDR3 size: 16 residues. Trimming shortened V by 5 bases and J by 4 bases, and 21 bases separated the two germline ends. CDR3 loop: CASSPSPAGSGETQYF. The CDR3 coding sequence is TGCGCCAGCAGTCCTTCTCCAGCTGGGAGTGGAGAGACCCAGTACTTC.

This rearrangement joins TRBV27 to TRBJ1-1, with 11 nucleotides matching TRBD1. CDR3 size: 15 residues. The J segment lost 7 bases and the V segment lost 5 bases, leaving 9 bases of the junction unmatched. Germline V gene lookup returns CDR1 MNHEY and CDR2 SMNVEV (reference sequence). The CDR3 reads CASSLGTGGFGEAFF. The DNA of the CDR3 is TGTGCCAGCAGTCTAGGGACAGGGGGGTTCGGTGAAGCTTTCTTT.

The chain carries TRBV6-5 and TRBJ1-4, with D hard to call. Germline V gives CDR1 MNHEY, CDR2 SVGAGI. V lost 6 bases to trimming and J lost 8 bases, with 13 bases between them. CDR3 length: 13 residues. The CDR3 DNA reads TGTGCCAGCAGCTACGGGCCTGGAGAAAAACTGTTTTTT. It codes for CASSYGPGEKLFF.

J is TRBJ1-1 and V is TRBV6-1, with 11 bases fitting TRBD1. Germline CDR1 is MNHNS and CDR2 is SASEGT. V shed 0 bases, J shed 4 bases, and the junction held 10 bases outside the gene matches. The CDR3 sequence is 18 residues long. The CDR3 sequence: CASSEALGRTGGGTEAFF. The DNA of the CDR3 is TGTGCCAGCAGTGAAGCCCTGGGAAGGACAGGGGGCGGCACTGAAGCTTTCTTT.

The chain carries TRBV29-1 and TRBJ2-3; TRBD1 matches at 12 bases. Germline V gene lookup returns CDR1 SQVTM and CDR2 ANQGSEA. V shed 2 bases and J 10 bases; nucleotides not matched to a gene: 10. This CDR3 comprises 15 residues. CDR3 bases: TGCAGCGTTGAAAGGGACAGGGGGCCGATCGTTGCGCAGTATTTT. Protein sequence: CSVERDRGPIVAQYF.